Following are 21 T cell receptor beta chains from one sample sequenced in a study of cytomegalovirus exposure and HLA in healthy donors. Repertoires were generated with immunoSEQ multiplex PCR, while TCRdb's copy carries only in-frame clones and drops some. The sample includes about 130,000 clones, approximately 84% of them seen just once. The sample taken for sequencing was PBMCs. Every receptor here comes from a man aged 30 to 39 in good health and CMV-seropositive.

This chain connects TRBV20-1 to TRBJ2-7; D perhaps matches TRBD1 (5 bases). CDR3 length: 11 residues. In germline, CDR1 is DFQATT, CDR2 SNEGSKA (reference sequence). V gave up 5 bases and J gave up 4 bases, with 9 bases separating them. CDR3 coding DNA: TGCAGTGCTGGGGCAGGTTACGAGCAGTACTTC. Its translation is CSAGAGYEQYF.

This clone was seen a few times. The V gene is TRBV19, the J gene TRBJ1-2; D is ambiguous. Looked up from germline, CDR1 is LNHDA and CDR2 is SQIVND (reference sequence). V shed 5 bases and J shed 4 bases, with 8 bases lying between them. The CDR3 sequence is 12 residues long. The CDR3 region is CASSPLSYGYTF. The CDR3 nucleotides read TGTGCCAGTAGTCCCCTAAGCTATGGCTACACCTTC. The full variable domain, rest sourced from reference TRBV19 and TRBJ1-2, is DGGITQSPKYLFRKEGQNVTLSCEQNLNHDAMYWYRQDPGQGLRLIYYSQIVNDFQKGDIAEGYSVSREKKESFPLTVTSAQKNPTAFYLCASSPLSYGYTFGSGTRLTVV.

The chain uses TRBV6-1 and TRBJ2-2; D ambiguous. The germline CDR1 and CDR2 sequences are MNHNS and SASEGT. This CDR3 is built from 10 residues. Trimming took 10 bases from V and 9 from J, leaving 9 bases between them. CDR3 in amino acids: CATRVRELFF. For the CDR3, the DNA is TGTGCCACACGGGTCCGGGAGCTGTTTTTT.

The CDR3 loop is CAISESTSGTDTQYF. CDR3 bases: TGTGCCATCAGTGAGTCAACTAGCGGCACAGATACGCAGTATTTT. The gene calls are TRBV10-3 and TRBJ2-3, with 7 nucleotides matching TRBD2. CDR3 length equals 15 residues. CDR1 and CDR2 (germline): ENHRY, SYGVKD. V gave up 0 bases and J gave up 1 base; unmatched junction bases: 1.

The chain couples TRBV30 to TRBJ2-7; 10 nucleotides match TRBD1. CDR3 length equals 14 residues. V trimming: 2 bases; J trimming: 4 bases; junction bases outside the gene matches: 5. CDR1 GTSNPN and CDR2 SVGIG come from the germline V gene (reference sequence). For the CDR3, the DNA is TGTGCCTGGAGTATAGGACAGGGGGTTTACGAGCAGTACTTC. Its translation is CAWSIGQGVYEQYF.

Within the sample, this clone is medium-sized. The chain employs TRBV10-3 and TRBJ2-3; 10 bases map to TRBD2. Per the germline V gene, CDR1 is ENHRY and CDR2 is SYGVKD. The CDR3 spans 15 residues. V lost 4 bases, J lost 7 bases, and 8 bases stayed unmatched. CDR3 residues: CAISGASGSKNTQYF. Here the CDR3 DNA reads TGTGCCATCAGTGGGGCTAGCGGGAGTAAAAATACGCAGTATTTT.

The rearrangement links TRBV7-3 to TRBJ2-1; 8 nucleotides line up with TRBD2. Trimming at V came to 5 bases and at J to 4 bases, leaving 13 bases not matched to a gene. The CDR3 spans 17 residues. Germline CDR1 reads SGHTA; CDR2 reads FQGTGA. In nucleotides, the CDR3 is TGTGCCAGCAGCCTTTCCGGACTAGCCGCCCCTTACAATGAGCAGTTCTTC. It translates to CASSLSGLAAPYNEQFF.

The chain uses TRBV6-6 and TRBJ1-2, with D perhaps matching TRBD1 (5 bases). CDR3 length: 13 residues. The V gene lost 2 bases and the J gene lost 2 bases, with 6 bases spanning the gap. CDR1 and CDR2 (germline): MNHNY, SVGAGI (reference sequence). The CDR3 reads CASSYDRNYGYTF. CDR3 nucleotides: TGTGCCAGCAGTTACGACAGAAACTATGGCTACACCTTC.

The V call is TRBV10-3, the J call TRBJ1-1, with 9 bases identical to TRBD1. There are 14 residues in the CDR3. V shed 2 bases and J 4 bases; nucleotides not matched to a gene: 2. Looked up from germline, CDR1 is ENHRY and CDR2 is SYGVKD. In nucleotides, the CDR3 is TGTGCCATCAGTGAGACAGGGGGCGGCACTGAAGCTTTCTTT. Protein sequence: CAISETGGGTEAFF.

This clone was detected once. The CDR3 loop reads CASSLSSVNEQFF. The CDR3 DNA reads TGCGCCAGCAGCTTATCTAGCGTGAATGAGCAGTTCTTC. The V gene is TRBV5-1, the J gene TRBJ2-1; D is perhaps TRBD2 (6 bases). The germline V gene has CDR1 SGHRS and CDR2 YFSETQ. Trimming left V 2 bases short and J 7 bases short, with 10 bases between. The CDR3 covers 13 residues.

Here the CDR3 reads CASSPRTGVEQYF. The CDR3 bases are TGTGCCAGCAGCCCCCGGACAGGGGTCGAGCAGTACTTC. V is TRBV9 and J is TRBJ2-7; TRBD1 agrees at 9 bases. The V and J ends lost 4 bases and 6 bases, in that order; junction bases with no gene match: 5. This CDR3 comprises 13 residues. Germline loops: CDR1 SGDLS, CDR2 YYNGEE. Using reference TRBV9 and TRBJ2-7 for the parts outside the CDR3, the full variable domain is DSGVTQTPKHLITATGQRVTLRCSPRSGDLSVYWYQQSLDQGLQFLIQYYNGEERAKGNILERFSAQQFPDLHSELNLSSLELGDSALYFCASSPRTGVEQYFGPGTRLTVT.

V and J are TRBV4-1 and TRBJ1-4; D may be TRBD1 (6 bases). CDR3 length equals 18 residues. Germline-derived CDR1 and CDR2 are MGHRA and YSYEKL. V was clipped by 0 bases and J by 0 bases, with 14 bases between them. Here the CDR3 reads CASSQDRGGDTTNEKLFF. As DNA, the CDR3 is TGCGCCAGCAGCCAAGATAGGGGGGGCGACACAACTAATGAAAAACTGTTTTTT.

The rearrangement joins TRBV2 to TRBJ2-7; D is possibly TRBD2 (5 bases). The CDR3 has 14 amino acids. Trimming took off 10 bases at V and 2 bases at J, with 18 bases between the two ends. The germline V gene encodes CDR1 SNHLY and CDR2 FYNNEI. The CDR3 bases are TGTGCCACCACACCGTCTAGAGGGCCCTACGAGCAGTACTTC. Its translation is CATTPSRGPYEQYF.

CDR3 region: CASSLAAGEQYF. In DNA, the CDR3 is TGTGCCAGCAGCTTAGCGGCGGGAGAGCAGTACTTC. V is TRBV7-9 and J is TRBJ2-7, with D maybe TRBD2 (6 bases). The V end lost 0 bases, the J end lost 7 bases, and 7 bases lay between the germline ends. The CDR3 totals 12 residues. Germline V gives CDR1 SEHNR, CDR2 FQNEAQ (reference sequence).

The chain has TRBV29-1 and TRBJ1-2, with 11 bases identical to TRBD1. This CDR3 region has 14 residues. Germline V gene sequence: CDR1 SQVTM, CDR2 ANQGSEA. After removal of 3 bases from V and 6 bases from J, the junction contained 6 bases not matched to a gene. The CDR3, as DNA: TGCAGCGTTGAGGGACAGGGGGTCAGCGATGGCTACACCTTC. The encoded protein is CSVEGQGVSDGYTF. Based on the CDR3 plus reference TRBV29-1 and TRBJ1-2, the full variable domain is SAVISQKPSRDICQRGTSLTIQCQVDSQVTMMFWYRQQPGQSLTLIATANQGSEATYESGFVIDKFPISRPNLTFSTLTVSNMSPEDSSIYLCSVEGQGVSDGYTFGSGTRLTVV.

The V and J genes are TRBV10-3 and TRBJ2-5, with TRBD2 as a possible D gene (5 bases). CDR1 is ENHRY, CDR2 SYGVKD, per germline. The CDR3 sequence is 13 residues long. Trimming pared 6 bases from V and 4 bases from J, leaving 12 bases between. CDR3 bases: TGTGCCATCAGCGGTTGGGAGAGAGAGACCCAGTACTTC. The encoded protein is CAISGWERETQYF.

V and J are TRBV27 and TRBJ1-6, with TRBD1 matching over 7 bases. The germline CDR1 and CDR2 sequences are MNHEY and SMNVEV (reference sequence). There are 14 residues in the CDR3. The V gene end was trimmed by 6 bases and the J gene end by 6 bases; junction bases not matched to a gene: 5. The CDR3 sequence: CASSLGTANSPLHF. Written as DNA, the CDR3 is TGTGCCAGCAGCCTCGGGACAGCTAATTCACCCCTCCACTTT.

This clone was counted a few times. This chain joins TRBV7-9 and TRBJ1-2; D unclear. The CDR3 has 13 amino acids. Trimming removed 7 bases at V and 8 bases at J, with 17 bases between. From germline, CDR1 is SEHNR and CDR2 FQNEAQ (reference sequence). CDR3 residues: CASTAGGGSGYTF. CDR3 nucleotide sequence: TGTGCCAGCACCGCCGGAGGAGGGAGCGGCTACACCTTC.

The CDR3 DNA reads as TGTGCCAGCAGCTTCCAGGACAGGGCGAACGAGCAGTACTTC. Translated, it gives CASSFQDRANEQYF. The chain couples TRBV5-6 to TRBJ2-7, with TRBD1 matching over 8 bases. This CDR3 has 14 amino acids. Germline loops: CDR1 SGHDT, CDR2 YYEEEE. Losses at the gene ends were 2 bases for V and 5 bases for J; bases not matched to a gene: 6. Variable domain in full (rest from reference TRBV5-6 and TRBJ2-7): DAGVTQSPTHLIKTRGQQVTLRCSPKSGHDTVSWYQQALGQGPQFIFQYYEEEERQRGNFPDRFSGHQFPNYSSELNVNALLLGDSALYLCASSFQDRANEQYFGPGTRLTVT.

The chain has TRBV30 and TRBJ1-1, with D possibly being TRBD1 (6 bases). Germline CDR1 GTSNPN, CDR2 SVGIG (reference sequence). This CDR3 has 15 amino acids. V lost 2 bases, J lost 4 bases, and 17 bases lay in between. This CDR3 is CAWSRGIWTSTEAFF. In DNA form, the CDR3 reads TGTGCCTGGAGTAGGGGGATATGGACCTCCACTGAAGCTTTCTTT.

The rearrangement links TRBV5-1 to TRBJ2-2; 9 nucleotides line up with TRBD2. This CDR3 is 17 amino acids long. In germline, CDR1 is SGHRS, CDR2 YFSETQ. The V segment lost 0 bases and the J segment 6 bases; nucleotides outside the gene matches: 9. CDR3 sequence: CASSLDRASGVSGELFF. CDR3 DNA: TGCGCCAGCAGCTTGGACCGGGCTAGCGGGGTGTCCGGGGAGCTGTTTTTT.